This TCR beta chain was identified during a study of blood T cell repertoires in COVID-19. Whole-study context: PBMCs, B-cell-depleted T cells, or T cells were the source of the cDNA or gDNA that made up the material.

The germline V and J ends were trimmed by 7 bases and 6 bases, with 9 bases remaining between them. The CDR3 sequence is 12 residues long. The sample holds a few counts of this clone. Authors' methods: Amplification of reference gene primers provided the estimated nucleated cell counts. TCRdb's table, derived via immunoSEQ multiplex PCR, lists solely in-frame clones and lacks some. From that table come the V and J calls and clone size; the DNA was used to work out D and trimming. The repertoire consists of 160,000 or so clones, with around four fifths occurring once and the leading ten covering over 10%.

The chain carries TRBV12-3 or TRBV12-4 and TRBJ2-2, with no clear D. The origin of this receptor is a man between 65 and 85 years old who had recovered from COVID-19. Material: peripheral blood. The CDR3 sequence is CASTRAAGELFF. The DNA for the CDR3 is TGTGCCAGCACCCGTGCGGCCGGGGAGCTGTTTTTT.